These T cell receptor beta chains were read from a single sample in a study of cytomegalovirus exposure and HLA in healthy donors. Clones were sequenced by immunoSEQ multiplex PCR, and TCRdb holds only the in-frame ones, with some missing. The table includes 150,000 to 200,000 clones, approximately 86% detected once. The sample comprised PBMCs. These TCRs come from a young man in good health and CMV-seropositive. Each CDR3 is given with its conserved first and last residue. D genes are given only for firm matches. Some rows mark clone size as missing; the rest say once, few, many or name a class of expanded clone.

v_gene: TRBV30
abundance: once
d_gene: .
j_gene: TRBJ2-7
CDR3aa: CAWSLADSSYEQYF
CDR3nt: TGTGCCTGGAGCCTAGCGGACAGCTCCTACGAGCAGTACTTC

v_gene: TRBV27
abundance: .
d_gene: TRBD1
j_gene: TRBJ2-3
CDR3aa: CASSSWTGPSTDTQYF
CDR3nt: TGTGCCAGCAGTTCCTGGACAGGGCCGAGCACAGATACGCAGTATTTT

v_gene: TRBV2
abundance: .
d_gene: .
j_gene: TRBJ2-1
CDR3aa: CASRIHEQFF
CDR3nt: TGTGCCAGCAGGATCCATGAGCAGTTCTTC

v_gene: TRBV9
abundance: once
d_gene: TRBD1
j_gene: TRBJ2-7
CDR3aa: CASSVGKGASYEQYF
CDR3nt: TGTGCCAGCAGCGTAGGGAAGGGGGCCTCCTACGAGCAGTACTTC

v_gene: TRBV6-5
abundance: .
d_gene: .
j_gene: TRBJ1-1
CDR3aa: CASSSGRADTEAFF
CDR3nt: TGTGCCAGCAGTTCCGGTAGGGCGGACACTGAAGCTTTCTTT

v_gene: TRBV14
abundance: .
d_gene: .
j_gene: TRBJ1-3
CDR3aa: CASSQQGVGNTIYF
CDR3nt: TGTGCCAGCAGCCAACAGGGCGTCGGAAACACCATATATTTT

v_gene: TRBV28
abundance: .
d_gene: TRBD1
j_gene: TRBJ1-3
CDR3aa: CASGQGAIMNTIYF
CDR3nt: TGTGCCAGCGGACAGGGGGCGATCATGAACACCATATATTTT

v_gene: TRBV28
abundance: .
d_gene: TRBD1
j_gene: TRBJ2-1
CDR3aa: CASGTGTYNEQFF
CDR3nt: TGTGCCAGCGGGACAGGGACCTACAATGAGCAGTTCTTC

v_gene: TRBV4-1
abundance: once
d_gene: .
j_gene: TRBJ2-7
CDR3aa: CASSQIGQYEQYF
CDR3nt: TGCGCCAGCAGCCAAATAGGACAGTACGAGCAGTACTTC

v_gene: TRBV11-3
abundance: .
d_gene: TRBD2
j_gene: TRBJ2-1
CDR3aa: CASSPRLAGGTNEQFF
CDR3nt: TGTGCCAGCAGCCCACGACTAGCGGGAGGGACCAATGAGCAGTTCTTC

v_gene: TRBV11-2
abundance: .
d_gene: TRBD1
j_gene: TRBJ2-1
CDR3aa: CASSLDITRGPPYNEQFF
CDR3nt: TGTGCCAGCAGCTTAGATATAACCAGGGGGCCCCCTTACAATGAGCAGTTCTTC

v_gene: TRBV5-5
abundance: .
d_gene: .
j_gene: TRBJ2-7
CDR3aa: CASRAGLVYEQYF
CDR3nt: TGTGCCAGCAGGGCAGGACTCGTCTACGAGCAGTACTTC

v_gene: TRBV2
abundance: once
d_gene: .
j_gene: TRBJ1-2
CDR3aa: CASSGQGTINYGYTF
CDR3nt: TGTGCCAGCAGTGGGCAGGGGACAATAAACTATGGCTACACCTTC

v_gene: TRBV27
abundance: .
d_gene: .
j_gene: TRBJ2-1
CDR3aa: CASSLTGTPGGGEQFF
CDR3nt: TGTGCCAGCAGTTTAACCGGGACTCCCGGTGGAGGTGAGCAGTTCTTC

v_gene: TRBV28
abundance: .
d_gene: .
j_gene: TRBJ1-1
CDR3aa: CASSFVAEAFF
CDR3nt: TGTGCCAGCAGTTTCGTCGCTGAAGCTTTCTTT

v_gene: TRBV15
abundance: .
d_gene: TRBD1
j_gene: TRBJ1-2
CDR3aa: CATSGLWRQGEGYTF
CDR3nt: TGTGCCACCAGCGGCCTTTGGAGACAGGGGGAGGGCTACACCTTC

v_gene: TRBV4-3
abundance: .
d_gene: .
j_gene: TRBJ1-6
CDR3aa: CASSQEGGNSPLHF
CDR3nt: TGCGCCAGCAGCCAAGAAGGGGGGAATTCACCCCTCCACTTT

v_gene: TRBV28
abundance: .
d_gene: .
j_gene: TRBJ1-1
CDR3aa: CASKRFGGTEAFF
CDR3nt: TGTGCCAGCAAGCGTTTTGGGGGGACTGAAGCTTTCTTT

v_gene: TRBV18
abundance: .
d_gene: TRBD2
j_gene: TRBJ2-7
CDR3aa: CASSPSSGSFYEQYF
CDR3nt: TGTGCCAGCTCACCCTCTAGCGGGTCATTCTACGAGCAGTACTTC

v_gene: TRBV7-2
abundance: .
d_gene: TRBD1
j_gene: TRBJ2-1
CDR3aa: CASNSGTGGHNEQFF
CDR3nt: TGTGCCAGCAACTCCGGGACAGGGGGACACAATGAGCAGTTCTTC

v_gene: TRBV29-1
abundance: .
d_gene: .
j_gene: TRBJ1-1
CDR3aa: CSVDGLTEAFF
CDR3nt: TGCAGCGTTGACGGCCTCACTGAAGCTTTCTTT

v_gene: TRBV7-9
abundance: .
d_gene: .
j_gene: TRBJ1-1
CDR3aa: CASSLVADEAFF
CDR3nt: TGTGCCAGCAGCTTAGTGGCAGATGAAGCTTTCTTT

v_gene: TRBV29-1
abundance: once
d_gene: .
j_gene: TRBJ2-3
CDR3aa: CSGGVDTQYF
CDR3nt: TGCAGCGGTGGGGTAGATACGCAGTATTTT

v_gene: TRBV11-3
abundance: .
d_gene: .
j_gene: TRBJ1-2
CDR3aa: CASSLEENGYTF
CDR3nt: TGTGCCAGCAGCTTAGAGGAGAATGGCTACACCTTC

v_gene: TRBV5-4
abundance: .
d_gene: .
j_gene: TRBJ2-7
CDR3aa: CASSSAQDRTYEQYF
CDR3nt: TGTGCCAGCAGCTCTGCCCAGGACAGAACCTACGAGCAGTACTTC

v_gene: TRBV29-1
abundance: .
d_gene: .
j_gene: TRBJ1-2
CDR3aa: CSDGQTANYGYTF
CDR3nt: TGCAGCGACGGACAGACAGCTAACTATGGCTACACCTTC

v_gene: TRBV6-5
abundance: .
d_gene: .
j_gene: TRBJ2-2
CDR3aa: CASREPGRETGELFF
CDR3nt: TGTGCCAGCAGGGAACCGGGACGCGAAACCGGGGAGCTGTTTTTT

v_gene: TRBV27
abundance: .
d_gene: .
j_gene: TRBJ2-7
CDR3aa: CASPSQKNEQYF
CDR3nt: TGTGCCAGCCCATCGCAGAAGAACGAGCAGTACTTC

v_gene: TRBV27
abundance: .
d_gene: TRBD1
j_gene: TRBJ1-1
CDR3aa: CASSLTGVGTEAFF
CDR3nt: TGTGCCAGCAGTTTAACAGGGGTGGGCACTGAAGCTTTCTTT

v_gene: TRBV4-1
abundance: .
d_gene: .
j_gene: TRBJ2-5
CDR3aa: CASSQEIADLGKTQYF
CDR3nt: TGCGCCAGCAGCCAGGAAATAGCGGATCTCGGGAAGACCCAGTACTTC

v_gene: TRBV28
abundance: .
d_gene: TRBD2
j_gene: TRBJ2-1
CDR3aa: CASSFKREGSYNEQFF
CDR3nt: TGTGCCAGCAGTTTCAAGCGGGAAGGCTCCTACAATGAGCAGTTCTTC

v_gene: TRBV2
abundance: once
d_gene: TRBD2
j_gene: TRBJ2-7
CDR3aa: CASSNRLATEYYEQYF
CDR3nt: TGTGCCAGCAGTAACCGACTAGCCACGGAATATTACGAGCAGTACTTC

v_gene: TRBV30
abundance: .
d_gene: .
j_gene: TRBJ2-7
CDR3aa: CALTSQRVGHYEQYF
CDR3nt: TGTGCCTTGACAAGCCAGAGGGTAGGTCACTACGAGCAGTACTTC

v_gene: TRBV7-9
abundance: .
d_gene: .
j_gene: TRBJ2-7
CDR3aa: CASSPMGGYEQYF
CDR3nt: TGTGCCAGCAGCCCCATGGGGGGCTACGAGCAGTACTTC

v_gene: TRBV30
abundance: .
d_gene: TRBD1
j_gene: TRBJ2-1
CDR3aa: CAWSKGQGIYNEQFF
CDR3nt: TGTGCCTGGAGTAAGGGACAGGGAATCTACAATGAGCAGTTCTTC

v_gene: TRBV6-5
abundance: .
d_gene: TRBD1
j_gene: TRBJ2-7
CDR3aa: CASSPDRVYEQYF
CDR3nt: TGTGCCAGCAGCCCGGACAGGGTCTACGAGCAGTACTTC

v_gene: TRBV5-1
abundance: .
d_gene: TRBD1
j_gene: TRBJ1-4
CDR3aa: CASSPGQGGEKLFF
CDR3nt: TGCGCCAGCAGCCCGGGACAGGGCGGGGAAAAACTGTTTTTT

v_gene: TRBV7-2
abundance: few
d_gene: .
j_gene: TRBJ2-2
CDR3aa: CASSPVRISGELFF
CDR3nt: TGTGCCAGCAGCCCCGTGAGGATATCTGGGGAGCTGTTTTTT

v_gene: TRBV2
abundance: .
d_gene: TRBD1
j_gene: TRBJ2-5
CDR3aa: CASGDSQETQYF
CDR3nt: TGTGCCAGCGGGGACAGCCAAGAGACCCAGTACTTC

v_gene: TRBV29-1
abundance: .
d_gene: TRBD1
j_gene: TRBJ2-7
CDR3aa: CSARTGTGTAYEQYF
CDR3nt: TGCAGCGCCCGGACCGGGACAGGTACAGCCTACGAGCAGTACTTC

v_gene: TRBV2
abundance: once
d_gene: .
j_gene: TRBJ1-4
CDR3aa: CASSGGRNEKLFF
CDR3nt: TGTGCCAGCAGTGGTGGGAGGAATGAAAAACTGTTTTTT

v_gene: TRBV29-1
abundance: .
d_gene: .
j_gene: TRBJ2-1
CDR3aa: CSVEFQGITYNEQFF
CDR3nt: TGCAGCGTTGAATTTCAGGGGATAACCTACAATGAGCAGTTCTTC

v_gene: TRBV7-9
abundance: .
d_gene: TRBD2
j_gene: TRBJ2-7
CDR3aa: CASSRGEVGYEQYF
CDR3nt: TGTGCCAGCAGCCGGGGGGAGGTGGGCTACGAGCAGTACTTC

v_gene: TRBV19
abundance: .
d_gene: TRBD2
j_gene: TRBJ2-3
CDR3aa: CASKVAGVDTQYF
CDR3nt: TGTGCCAGTAAGGTAGCGGGGGTGGATACGCAGTATTTT